A single sample gave rise to the 7 T cell receptor beta chains below, sequenced in a study of blood T cells in healthy people across ages. Alongside a J-beta primer mix, a sample-barcoded 5' primer served in a second PCR lasting roughly 7 to 11 cycles. TCRdb recomputed calls from the 5' RACE reads with MiXCR, one row per CDR3 protein. Of roughly 1,800,000 distinct CDR3 sequences in the sample, just under 50% were seen once. Sequenced: blood. The receptors were gathered from a woman aged 40 to 55 in good health.

Remarks on this clonotype: Relative to the germline gene, one junction end is altered; a read error may explain this. The rearrangement joins TRBV14 to TRBJ2-1; 8 bases align to TRBD2. The CDR3 loop spans 15 amino acids. Per germline, CDR1 SGHDN and CDR2 FVKESK. CDR3 sequence: CASSRTSGSYNERFF. The CDR3 region has the DNA TGTGCCAGCAGCCGAACTAGCGGTTCCTACAATGAGCGGTTCTTC.

At least ten counts were recorded for this clonotype. This sequence joins TRBV12-3 or TRBV12-4 and TRBJ2-7; D could derive from TRBD1 or TRBD2 (5 bases each). Trimming removed 3 bases from V and 1 base from J, with 7 bases in between. This CDR3 comprises 13 residues. Here the CDR3 reads CASSLRGSYEQYF. In DNA, the CDR3 is TGTGCCAGCAGTTTGAGGGGTTCCTACGAGCAGTACTTC.

The chain uses TRBV7-9 and TRBJ1-2, with D possibly matching TRBD1 (6 bases). The V and J ends lost 5 bases and 5 bases respectively, with 24 bases between them. The germline gives CDR1 SEHNR, CDR2 FQNEAQ (reference sequence). This CDR3 has 17 amino acids. As DNA, the CDR3 is TGTGCCAGCAGCCCCGGACAGTCCCCGAAGGAACCGTATGGCTACACCTTC. It yields the protein CASSPGQSPKEPYGYTF.

The gene calls are TRBV7-2 and TRBJ1-2; a possible D gene is TRBD1 (5 bases). This CDR3 is built from 14 residues. CDR1 and CDR2 from the germline V gene are SGHTA and FQGNSA. The germline V and J ends were trimmed by 5 bases and 5 bases, with 15 bases remaining between them. This CDR3 reads CASSPVGGSYGYTF. CDR3 nucleotides: TGTGCCAGCAGCCCCGTGGGGGGAAGTTATGGCTACACCTTC. The entire variable domain, with the rest obtained from reference TRBV7-2 and TRBJ1-2, is as follows: GAGVSQSPSNKVTEKGKDVELRCDPISGHTALYWYRQSLGQGLEFLIYFQGNSAPDKSGLPSDRFSAERTGGSVSTLTIQRTQQEDSAVYLCASSPVGGSYGYTFGSGTRLTVV.

This CDR3 is CAITRQGTCNEQFF. CDR3 DNA: TGTGCCATCACACGACAGGGAACCTGCAATGAGCAGTTCTTC. The V and J genes are TRBV10-3 and TRBJ2-1, with 7 bases identical to TRBD1. Germline V gives CDR1 ENHRY, CDR2 SYGVKD. V shed 7 bases, J shed 6 bases, and the junction held 9 bases outside the gene matches. The CDR3 covers 14 residues.

This clonotype was seen more than once but under ten times. The V and J genes are TRBV15 and TRBJ1-5; 7 bases map to TRBD1. This CDR3 spans 17 amino acids. V shed 0 bases and J 7 bases; nucleotides not matched to a gene: 12. CDR1 is LNHNV and CDR2 is YYDKDF in the germline V gene (reference sequence). The CDR3 is CATSRDGTVGDSQPQHF. The DNA of the CDR3 is TGTGCCACCAGCAGAGATGGGACAGTGGGTGACAGCCAGCCCCAGCATTTT.

The V and J genes are TRBV20-1 and TRBJ2-6; D call uncertain. CDR1 and CDR2 (germline): DFQATT, SNEGSKA (reference sequence). The CDR3 is made up of 16 amino acids. The V gene lost 5 bases and the J gene lost 0 bases, with 14 bases spanning the gap. CDR3 sequence reads: CSAASGPISGANVLTF. The CDR3, as DNA: TGCAGTGCTGCATCAGGACCGATCTCTGGGGCCAACGTCCTGACTTTC.